A single sample gave rise to the 8 T cell receptor beta chains below, sequenced in a study of blood T cell repertoires in COVID-19. TCRdb keeps only in-frame clones here, not all; method: immunoSEQ multiplex PCR. The sample lists about 310,000 clones, about 87% occurring once. Sequencing used PBMCs or T cells enriched from blood (not recorded which). These receptors originate from a woman under 30 who had recovered from COVID-19.

This chain's CDR3 is CASSPGQSNEKLFF. The DNA for the CDR3 is TGTGCCAGCAGCCCGGGACAGTCTAATGAAAAACTGTTTTTT. This rearrangement joins TRBV28 to TRBJ1-4; 7 bases match TRBD1. The CDR3 is made up of 14 amino acids. The J segment lost 3 bases and the V segment lost 6 bases, leaving 4 bases of the junction unmatched. Germline CDR1 and CDR2: MDHEN and SYDVKM. Variable domain in full (rest from reference TRBV28 and TRBJ1-4): DVKVTQSSRYLVKRTGEKVFLECVQDMDHENMFWYRQDPGLGLRLIYFSYDVKMKEKGDIPEGYSVSREKKERFSLILESASTNQTSMYLCASSPGQSNEKLFFGSGTQLSVL.

The chain joins TRBV28 to TRBJ1-5; 7 nucleotides match TRBD1. V shed 7 bases and J 11 bases; nucleotides not matched to a gene: 11. This CDR3 region has 13 residues. Germline assignment: CDR1 MDHEN and CDR2 SYDVKM. The CDR3 is CASTWTGRLTQHF. The CDR3 DNA reads as TGTGCCAGCACATGGACAGGCCGTTTAACCCAGCATTTT.

V usage is TRBV27 and J usage is TRBJ1-5, with D possibly being TRBD1 (6 bases). Trimming cost V 5 bases and J 6 bases, with 17 bases left between them. The CDR3 contains 15 residues. From germline, CDR1 is MNHEY and CDR2 SMNVEV (reference sequence). The CDR3 bases are TGTGCCAGCAGTCCAGCTGGGGGCTGGGTTCAGCCCCAGCATTTT. Its protein product is CASSPAGGWVQPQHF.

The chain carries TRBV7-2 and TRBJ2-3; the match to TRBD1 covers 8 bases. CDR3 size: 15 residues. The ends lost 0 bases at V and 1 base at J; junction bases unmatched: 0. From germline, CDR1 is SGHTA and CDR2 FQGNSA. CDR3 protein: CASSLAGQGTDTQYF. As DNA, the CDR3 is TGTGCCAGCAGCTTAGCGGGACAGGGCACAGATACGCAGTATTTT.

The chain has TRBV15 and TRBJ1-3, with D possibly matching TRBD1 (5 bases). The CDR3 is made up of 17 amino acids. Germline values: CDR1 LNHNV, CDR2 YYDKDF (reference sequence). Trimming removed 3 bases from V and 0 bases from J, with 15 bases in between. The CDR3 region is CATSRGGDSRSGNTIYF. CDR3 sequence (DNA): TGTGCCACCAGCAGGGGGGGGGACTCCCGCTCTGGAAACACCATATATTTT.

The J gene is TRBJ2-7, the V gene TRBV6-5, with 7 bases aligning to TRBD2. Per the germline V gene, CDR1 is MNHEY and CDR2 is SVGAGI. Trimming removed 0 bases from V and 2 bases from J; junction bases left unmatched: 4. The CDR3 runs 15 residues. For the CDR3, the DNA is TGTGCCAGCAGTTACTCCCGGGGGGAGACCTACGAGCAGTACTTC. Protein product: CASSYSRGETYEQYF.

Regarding this clone: One end of the junction fails to match germline, which may point to a read error. The rearrangement joins TRBV19 to TRBJ1-5; 12 bases match TRBD1. This CDR3 region has 15 residues. Germline CDR1 LNHDA, CDR2 SQIVND (reference sequence). In DNA, the CDR3 is TGTGCCAGTAGTTCCGGGACAGGGGGCAAACAGCCCCAGCATTTT. Translated: CASSSGTGGKQPQHF.

The chain joins TRBV5-1 to TRBJ2-7; D is perhaps TRBD2 (7 bases). V lost 4 bases and J 0 bases, leaving 14 bases between the germline ends. The CDR3 is 15 residues long. Per the germline V gene, CDR1 is SGHRS and CDR2 is YFSETQ. CDR3 nucleotides: TGCGCCAGCAGCCCCCGGGGGGCCGACTCCTACGAGCAGTACTTC. This gives the protein CASSPRGADSYEQYF.